This T cell receptor (beta chain) derives from a study of Ad26.COV2.S vaccination and SARS-CoV-2 variants. Sequenced by immunoSEQ multiplex PCR; TCRdb stores in-frame clones only, minus some. The profile covers over 450,000 clones, with roughly 87% appearing a single time and roughly 1.7% taken by the ten largest. With respect to this clone: The antigen is unknown.

The study, taken as a whole, reports: Vaccine and placebo recipients had similar non-spike TCR breadth. Analyses that measured TCR breadth and depth may have underestimated total T cell responses.

CDR3 size: 14 residues. Germline CDR1 is LNHNV and CDR2 is YYDKDF (reference sequence). V dropped 0 bases and J dropped 2 bases, with 7 bases sitting between them. Treatment given: about 20 received Ad26.COV2.S at low or high dose, single or two shots; several received placebo; per-sample allocation not given. Each sample was drawn 63 days after the first injection (of vaccine or placebo). V gene TRBV15 combines with J gene TRBJ1-2; tentative D call: TRBD1 (5 bases). The sequence came from a person between 18 and 59 years old who received the Ad26.COV2.S COVID-19 vaccine or a placebo. The material sequenced was peripheral blood, taken in a trial of Ad26.COV2.S vaccine versus placebo. The DNA of the CDR3 is TGTGCCACCAGCAGAGACGCAGGGAACTATGGCTACACCTTC. It codes for CATSRDAGNYGYTF.